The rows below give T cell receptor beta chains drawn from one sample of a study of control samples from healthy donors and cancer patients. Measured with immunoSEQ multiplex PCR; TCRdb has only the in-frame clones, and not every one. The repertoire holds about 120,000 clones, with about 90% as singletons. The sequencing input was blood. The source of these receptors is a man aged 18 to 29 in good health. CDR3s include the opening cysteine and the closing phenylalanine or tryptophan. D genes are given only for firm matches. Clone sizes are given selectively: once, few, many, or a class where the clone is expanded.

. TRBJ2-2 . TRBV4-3 TGCGCCAGCAGCCAAGATCTAAGTAGACTGAACACCGGGGAGCTGTTTTTT CASSQDLSRLNTGELFF
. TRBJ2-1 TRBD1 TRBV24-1 TGTGCCACCAGTGATGGACAGGGGAGGGACAATGAGCAGTTCTTC CATSDGQGRDNEQFF
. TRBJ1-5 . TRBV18 TGTGCCAGCTCACTCCGGGACCGTATACAGAATCAGCCCCAGCATTTT CASSLRDRIQNQPQHF
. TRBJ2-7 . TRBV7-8 TGTGCCAGCAGCCCCCTGACACAGACCTACGAGCAGTACTTC CASSPLTQTYEQYF
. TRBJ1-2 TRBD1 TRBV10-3 TGTGCCATCGCTCTCCTGGACAGGGGGCGCTTCGATGGCTACACCTTC CAIALLDRGRFDGYTF
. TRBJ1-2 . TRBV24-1 TGTGCCACCAGCCGGGATTCGGTTTATGGCTACACCTTC CATSRDSVYGYTF
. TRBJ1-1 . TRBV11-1 TGTGCCAGCAGATTTAGGTCAAGTGAAGCTTTCTTT CASRFRSSEAFF
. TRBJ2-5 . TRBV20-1 TGCAGTGTTCCCCGCCAAGAGACCCAGTACTTC CSVPRQETQYF
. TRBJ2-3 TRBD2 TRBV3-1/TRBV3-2 TGTGCCAGCAGCCAAGATGGGTTTGGTAGCGGGAAAGAAGTGGGTACGCAGTATTTT CASSQDGFGSGKEVGTQYF
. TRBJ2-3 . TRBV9 TGTGCCAGCAGCGCCACTGGCACAGATACGCAGTATTTT CASSATGTDTQYF
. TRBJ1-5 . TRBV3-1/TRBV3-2 TGTGCCAGCAGCCAAGACGGGACGAGCAATCAGCCCCAGCATTTT CASSQDGTSNQPQHF
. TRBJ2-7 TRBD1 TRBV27 TGTGCCAGCAGTTTTGGGGGACAGGGGCCCTACGAGCAGTACTTC CASSFGGQGPYEQYF
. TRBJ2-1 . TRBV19 TGTGCCAGTACTGGGGGAACCCCGGCAAGGAATGAGCAGTTCTTC CASTGGTPARNEQFF
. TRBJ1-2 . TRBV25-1 TGTGCCAGCAGCCTTGGGCGGGGCTACACCTTC CASSLGRGYTF
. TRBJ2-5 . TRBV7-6 TGTGCCAGCAGCTTCCCGCGATCTGGGGGAACGGAGACCCAGTACTTC CASSFPRSGGTETQYF
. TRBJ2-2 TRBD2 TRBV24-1 TGTGCCACCAGTGATTCTTGGGCGAATAAAGCGGGAGCTACATCCGGGGAGCTGTTTTTT CATSDSWANKAGATSGELFF
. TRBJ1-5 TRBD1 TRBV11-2 TGTGCCAGCAGCGCCCACACCGGGACAGGCAAGGGTCAGCCCCAGCATTTT CASSAHTGTGKGQPQHF
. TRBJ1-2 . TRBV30 TGTGCCTGGAGTGTCTCTGGGGTGGGAGGCCCCTATGGCTACACCTTC CAWSVSGVGGPYGYTF
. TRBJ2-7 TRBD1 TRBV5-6 TGTGCCAGCAGACAGGGGGCACGGGAGCAGTACTTC CASRQGAREQYF
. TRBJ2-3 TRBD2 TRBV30 TGTGCCTGGAGCCCCGGGAGGGGCACGCAGTATTTT CAWSPGRGTQYF
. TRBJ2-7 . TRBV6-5 TGTGCCAGCAGTCCCAGGGGAACCTACGAGCAGTACTTC CASSPRGTYEQYF
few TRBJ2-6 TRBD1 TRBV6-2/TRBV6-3 TGTGCCAGCAGTCCGAACAGGGGGACTCGGAGTGGGGCCAACGTCCTGACTTTC CASSPNRGTRSGANVLTF
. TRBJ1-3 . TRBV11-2 TGTGCCAGCAGCTTAGATAGGTTAGGGGATGAAGGAAACACCATATATTTT CASSLDRLGDEGNTIYF
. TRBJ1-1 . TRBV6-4 TGTGCCAGCAGTGATCACGAAGGCGGAACGGCCGAAGCTTTCTTT CASSDHEGGTAEAFF
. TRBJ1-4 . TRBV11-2 TGTGCCAGCAGCCGTGACAGAGTTAATGAAAAACTGTTTTTT CASSRDRVNEKLFF
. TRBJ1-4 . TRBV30 TGTGCCTGGCACCCCACAGGGAGCGTTGAAAAACTGTTTTTT CAWHPTGSVEKLFF
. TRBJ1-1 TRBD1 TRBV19 TGTGCCAGTAGTTCATCAGGGGGGGTGAACACTGAAGCTTTCTTT CASSSSGGVNTEAFF
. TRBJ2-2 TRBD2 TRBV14 TGTGCCAGCAGCAGACTAGCCGATTTCGGGGAGCTGTTTTTT CASSRLADFGELFF
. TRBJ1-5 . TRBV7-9 TGTGCCAGCAGCTCGACCGGAGGGATGAACCAGCCCCAGCATTTT CASSSTGGMNQPQHF
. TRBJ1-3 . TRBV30 TGTGCCTGGACAAGGGCAGGGACTGGAAACACCATATATTTT CAWTRAGTGNTIYF
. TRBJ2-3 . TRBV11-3 TGTGCCAGCAGCTTCAAATTAGCAGGGGGCACAGATACGCAGTATTTT CASSFKLAGGTDTQYF
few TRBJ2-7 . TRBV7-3 TGTGCCAGCAGACATATGGGGGTAGAGGAGCAGTACTTC CASRHMGVEEQYF
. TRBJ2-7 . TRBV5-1 TGCGCCAGCAGACCGGACAGCTACGAGCAGTACTTC CASRPDSYEQYF
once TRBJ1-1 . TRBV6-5 TGTGCCAGCACTCGGGGGTACACTGAAGCTTTCTTT CASTRGYTEAFF
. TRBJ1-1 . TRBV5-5 TGTGCCAGCAGCTTCGGCCCTGGGGGGAACACTGAAGCTTTCTTT CASSFGPGGNTEAFF
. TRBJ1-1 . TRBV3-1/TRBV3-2 TGTGCCAGCAGCCAACGCGGACCGGCCACCCCCGAAGCTTTCTTT CASSQRGPATPEAFF
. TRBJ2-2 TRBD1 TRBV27 TGTGCCAGCAGTTTGGGACAGGGGCGCACCGGGGAGCTGTTTTTT CASSLGQGRTGELFF
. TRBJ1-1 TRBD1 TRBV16 TGTGCCAGCAGCCCGACCGGACAGGGGATCAGTGCTTTCTTT CASSPTGQGISAFF
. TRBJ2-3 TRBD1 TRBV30 TGTGCCTGGAGAGCCCGACAGGGGGCCTCTCATGGGGCGCAGTATTTT CAWRARQGASHGAQYF
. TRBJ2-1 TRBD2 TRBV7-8 TGTGCCAGCAGCTTAGGGTCGGGAGGACACTACAATGAGCAGTTCTTC CASSLGSGGHYNEQFF
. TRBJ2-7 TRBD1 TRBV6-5 TGTGCCAGCAGTTACCGGACAGGCTACGAGCAGTACTTC CASSYRTGYEQYF
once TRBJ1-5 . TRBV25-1 TGTGCCAGCAGTGTATTAGATGAGGATAGCAATCAGCCCCAGCATTTT CASSVLDEDSNQPQHF
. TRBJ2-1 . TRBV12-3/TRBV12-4 TGTGCCAGCAGGCCCCAACAGGGTATTGAGCAGTTCTTC CASRPQQGIEQFF
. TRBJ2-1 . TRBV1 TGCACCAGCATCAGATCCGGGACAGGGGGTTCTGATGAGCAGTTCTTC CTSIRSGTGGSDEQFF
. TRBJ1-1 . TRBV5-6 TGTGCCAGCAGCTTCAGAGCTGTGAACACTGAAGCTTTCTTT CASSFRAVNTEAFF
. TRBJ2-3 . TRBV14 TGTGCCAGCAGCCAAGCCCCCAGGGGCTGGGCAGATACGCAGTATTTT CASSQAPRGWADTQYF
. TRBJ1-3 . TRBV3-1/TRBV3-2 TGTGCCAGCAGGGTAAACTCTGGAAACACCATATATTTT CASRVNSGNTIYF
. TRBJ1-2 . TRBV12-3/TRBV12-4 TGTGCCAGCAGTCCGGACAGAAACTATGGCTACACCTTC CASSPDRNYGYTF
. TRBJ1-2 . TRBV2 TGTGCCAGTATAAGGACAGAGAACTATGGCTACACCTTC CASIRTENYGYTF
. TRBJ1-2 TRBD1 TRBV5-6 TGTGCCAGCAGCTTGAGGGACAGACATGGCTACACCTTC CASSLRDRHGYTF
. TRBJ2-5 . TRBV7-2 TGTGCCAGCAGCTTGGGCGGGTGGACCCAGTACTTC CASSLGGWTQYF
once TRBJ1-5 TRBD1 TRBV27 TGTGCCAGCAGTCCGATTCGGACAGGGGGTCTGGATCAGCCCCAGCATTTT CASSPIRTGGLDQPQHF
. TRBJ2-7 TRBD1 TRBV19 TGTGCCAGTAGTGGCGGGACAGGGGGTGTGCAGTACTTC CASSGGTGGVQYF